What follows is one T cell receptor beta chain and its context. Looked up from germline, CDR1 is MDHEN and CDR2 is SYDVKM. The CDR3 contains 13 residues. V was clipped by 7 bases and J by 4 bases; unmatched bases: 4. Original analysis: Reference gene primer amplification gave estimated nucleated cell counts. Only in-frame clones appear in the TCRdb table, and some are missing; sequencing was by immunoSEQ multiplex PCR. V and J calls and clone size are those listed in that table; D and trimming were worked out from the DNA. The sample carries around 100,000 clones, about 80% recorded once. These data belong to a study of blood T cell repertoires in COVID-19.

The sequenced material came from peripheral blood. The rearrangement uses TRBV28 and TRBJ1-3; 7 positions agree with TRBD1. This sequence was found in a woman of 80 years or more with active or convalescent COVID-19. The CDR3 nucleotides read TGTGCCAGCACCCCGGGACAGGGAAACACCATATATTTT. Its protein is CASTPGQGNTIYF.